This T cell receptor beta chain was identified during a study of cytomegalovirus exposure and HLA in healthy donors (dated by TCRdb to the late 2010s). Turning to the overall study: An earlier analysis of roughly 500 of the donors reported about 260 Gb of sequence data and approximately 120 million unique TCR beta sequences obtained from around 170 million T cells. A later genetic analysis used genome-wide SNP genotypes for about three fifths of the 666 donors, treating that subset as a discovery cohort. The number of typed donors differed by locus: roughly 620-640 for A, B, C, DRB1 and DQB1; 500 to 550 for DQA1; around 580 for DPA1; and some 450 for DPB1. Roughly five DR-DQ haplotypes were treated as single units for association and clustering because of strong linkage in the cohort. The study was designed to test whether signatures of past pathogen exposure could be identified by cataloging public T cell receptors. A later analysis re-examined previously published TCR beta repertoires from 600 to 700 donors and added high-resolution HLA genotyping to investigate patterns of TCR occurrence. The study profiled the T cell repertoires of hundreds of subjects by immunosequencing and related them to cytomegalovirus serostatus. An early release covering more than 500 HLA-typed donors comprised about 300 gigabases of sequencing data and approximately 80 million unique TCR sequences. Of the roughly 410 genotyped donors, 81% were placed in the genetic ancestry cluster associated with self-reported Caucasian donors. The study combined high-throughput TCR immunosequencing, statistical association of individual TCRs with disease status, and machine learning to predict cytomegalovirus infection status. An earlier analysis of 450 to 750 of the donors used high-throughput TCR beta sequencing to judge whether each TCR beta V gene segment behaved as functional or pseudogenic. Across 398 genotyped donors of the cohort, an average of roughly 200,000 unique TCR beta nucleotide sequences per donor were sequenced, and approximately 19% of those sequences were non-productive. Alongside the repertoire data, information on donor age, sex, ethnicity and CMV serostatus was compiled. HLA typing included class I and class II loci at four-digit resolution. Rather than using new phenotypic data, the later analysis identified candidate immune exposures from TCR beta sequences and from how often those sequences occurred across donors. All discovery cohort repertoires had been generated on a single sequencing platform. A separate validation cohort of 100 to 150 different subjects was used in addition to the roughly 700-subject first cohort. Paper-wide results and their limitations: Most TCR sequences were observed very rarely across donors, whereas some public TCRs were present in many individuals. The earlier analysis of around 600 of the donors excluded roughly 17 rarely observed V segments, including chromosome 9 orphons, because counts were too low. A further reported finding was that TCR beta sequences accurately predicted the HLA-A and HLA-B alleles for most subjects in the first cohort. In vitro tests confirmed that a few of the cytomegalovirus-associated TCR beta chains recognize cytomegalovirus antigens. Compared with the roughly 720-donor mean, donors in an Asian-associated ancestry cluster had fewer N-insertions in productive TCRs, according to a later genetic analysis. A later genetic analysis associated a missense DCLRE1C variant with V-gene and J-gene trimming of TCR beta chains, and an independent cohort replicated the association. The sequencing pipeline was judged likely to have produced a cluster of highly shared sequence variants as a technical artifact. A later analysis found that HLA-associated TCR beta chains were more clonally expanded and had lower generation probabilities than equally common non-associated chains. Linkage disequilibrium might explain the correlated functional status among segregating V segments, but an unknown experimental factor could not be excluded. Assigning TCR associations to individual alleles was difficult when HLA alleles, especially DR and DQ, strongly co-occurred. A later analysis found that TCR association rates varied across HLA loci, with DRB1 alleles showing the most associated TCRs and HLA-C alleles the fewest. At a false discovery rate of 0.05, a later analysis linked 16,951 TCR beta sequences to specific HLA alleles. According to a later analysis, parvovirus B19, influenza, CMV and Epstein-Barr virus appeared linked to several top co-occurrence clusters. The presence/absence analyses assumed that sequencing depth was roughly uniform across donors, and that assumption may not be true. This cohort had only TCR beta chains sequenced, and the lack of alpha or paired-chain data limited which features could be detected. Because some donors lacked HLA typing at each locus, the association tests relied only on the typed subset. A total of 150 or so TCR beta chains were listed by the study as associated with cytomegalovirus. For the cohort, immune exposure information was limited to CMV serostatus. Cytomegalovirus status was reported to be diagnosed by the classifier with high specificity and sensitivity in both the original and validation cohorts. In an earlier analysis of about 600 of the donors, most TCR beta V segments appeared in productive rearrangements about 87% or about 30% of the time, broadly matching IMGT annotations. The authors suggested that the approach could potentially be extended to other disease states and immunological phenotypes. A later analysis found that most CMV-associated TCR beta chains appeared HLA-restricted, with HLA associations seemingly driven largely by CMV exposure.

The library came from the immunoSEQ multiplex PCR assay. The multiplex PCR relied on a mix of 60 forward primers for TCR Vbeta segments and 13 reverse primers for TCR Jbeta segments. The CDR3 region of rearranged TCR beta genes was amplified from genomic DNA by a multiplex PCR assay. The amplified TCR beta libraries were sequenced on the Illumina HiSeq System as 87-base-pair reads. As for the original processing: In a later analysis, tens of millions of unique TCR beta chains were counted across the 500 to 850 repertoires, and roughly 11 million of these chains were shared by at least two donors. A nearest-neighbor algorithm error-corrected the raw reads and collapsed the reads into unique sequences, merging closely related sequences to remove PCR and sequencing errors. CDR3 sequences were aligned to IMGT reference sequences to assign V, D and J gene segments. For a sequence to be retained, a match of at least six nucleotides to both a V gene segment and a J gene segment was required. A rearrangement was called productive if the CDR3 had no stop codons and remained in frame with V and J, and every other rearrangement was called non-productive. Following IMGT convention, CDR3 was defined as the stretch from the second conserved V-encoded cysteine to the conserved J-encoded phenylalanine. The earlier analysis of 587 of the donors excluded sequences that lacked an unambiguous match to a single V gene segment. An earlier analysis of a few hundred of the donors called V segments functional above 56.7% productive rearrangements and segregating when the between-donor standard deviation exceeded 5%. A statistical classification framework was developed to diagnose cytomegalovirus status using the catalog of TCR beta chain sequences. In a later analysis, V and J genes were assigned by comparing TCR nucleotide sequences against IMGT/GENE-DB human TR gene sequences. In a later analysis, CDR3 sequences and most-parsimonious VDJ recombination scenarios were assigned using the TCRdist pipeline. In a later analysis, each TCR beta chain was defined by its CDR3 amino acid sequence together with its V-gene family, and reads lacking a unique V-gene family were excluded. To address suspected cross-contamination and a sequencing artifact, a later analysis removed 592 highly shared, low-generation-probability nucleotide sequences. A later analysis calculated a clonal expansion index for each public chain from normalized within-repertoire ranks of inferred template counts. In a later analysis, generation probabilities were computed with a VDJ recombination model fitted to out-of-frame rearrangements, and the resulting probabilities were checked against IGoR. In a later analysis, TCR-TCR, TCR-HLA and TCR-CMV co-occurrence was scored with hypergeometric tests, and a repertoire-size bias correction was applied to TCR pairs. In a later analysis, false discovery rates were estimated by permuting HLA or CMV assignments 20 times. In a later analysis, co-occurring TCRs were grouped using DBSCAN, and TCRdist sequence similarity was added for clustering within HLA-allele-positive subsets. Repertoires with fewer than 30,000 or more than 120,000 public chains were left out of co-occurrence clustering, as were several repertoires with anomalous nucleotide sharing. The table comes from immuneACCESS by way of TCRdb, which keeps in-frame sequences with V and J called. Part of the clones is missing from these tables; in studies checked, under half for an unresolved V gene and the rest for unknown reasons. Clone size and the V and J calls come from that table; the DNA yielded D and trimming. The sample contains around 130,000 clones, more than 60% of them found a single time. The ten biggest clones cover approximately 1.6% of the sample.

The cohort comprised some 700 healthy bone marrow donors. All cohort members were sampled while nominally healthy, although unrecorded immune exposures were likely present. The donor was CMV seronegative and was included in the group of a few hundred seronegative cohort members. Each donor provided a peripheral blood sample, and peripheral blood mononuclear cells were used for TCR beta sequencing. The Qiagen DNeasy Blood Extraction Kit was used to extract genomic DNA from the blood cell samples. Concerning this clone itself: Its specific antigen is unknown. No much larger clonotype is one base removed from it; base qualities were not supplied.

The receptor was derived from a woman in her late teens or twenties in good health and CMV-seronegative. The sequencing input was PBMCs.

The sequenced DNA is TGTGCCAGCACTAATCCCACAGATACGCAGTATTTT. It specifies CASTNPTDTQYF. Here the chain combines TRBV2 and TRBJ2-3; confidence is insufficient to name the D gene. In the germline V gene, CDR1 corresponds to SNHLY and CDR2 to FYNNEI. The CDR3 numbers 12 residues from cysteine through phenylalanine. The CDR3 DNA has 36 bases and is translated from base 1. Relative to germline, V is 7 bases shorter and J is 2 bases shorter, with 7 bases between their ends.